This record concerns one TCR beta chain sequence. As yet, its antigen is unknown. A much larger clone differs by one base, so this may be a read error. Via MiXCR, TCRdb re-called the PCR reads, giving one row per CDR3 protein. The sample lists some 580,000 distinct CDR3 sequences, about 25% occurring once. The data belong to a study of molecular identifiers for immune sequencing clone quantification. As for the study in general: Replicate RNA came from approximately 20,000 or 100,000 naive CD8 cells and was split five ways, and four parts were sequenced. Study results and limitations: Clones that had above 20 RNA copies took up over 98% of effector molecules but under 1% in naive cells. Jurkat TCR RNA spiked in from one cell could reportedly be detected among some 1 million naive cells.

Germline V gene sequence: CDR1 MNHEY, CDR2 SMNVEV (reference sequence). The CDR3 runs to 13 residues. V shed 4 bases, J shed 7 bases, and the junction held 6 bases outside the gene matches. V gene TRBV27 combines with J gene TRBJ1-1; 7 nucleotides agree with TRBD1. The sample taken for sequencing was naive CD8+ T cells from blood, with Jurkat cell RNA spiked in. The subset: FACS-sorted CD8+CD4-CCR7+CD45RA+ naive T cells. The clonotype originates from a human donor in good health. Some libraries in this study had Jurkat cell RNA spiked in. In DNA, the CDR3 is TGTGCCAGCAGTTCCTCCAGGGGGAATGAAGCTTTCTTT. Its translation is CASSSSRGNEAFF.